The 15 T cell receptor beta chains below all came from one sample that was sequenced in a study of cytomegalovirus exposure and HLA in healthy donors. Use of 60 Vbeta and 13 Jbeta primers characterized the PCR. Some clones are missing from TCRdb's copy, which holds only in-frame ones; the method was immunoSEQ multiplex PCR. The sample contains 120,000 or so clones, under 80% of which appear only once. Sequencing input: PBMCs. The origin of the receptors is a man aged 40-55 years in good health and CMV-seropositive.

The DNA for the CDR3 is TGTGCCAGCTCCGGGATCGGCACCGGGGAGCTGTTTTTT. Residues: CASSGIGTGELFF. The chain couples TRBV11-1 to TRBJ2-2, with D perhaps matching TRBD2 (5 bases). The CDR3 has 13 residues. CDR1 SGHAT and CDR2 FQDESV come from the germline V gene (reference sequence). Between the trimmed V and J ends, which lost 8 bases and 4 bases, there was a span of 11 bases.

The chain has TRBV6-1 and TRBJ2-3; TRBD1 matches 8 bases. CDR3 length: 13 amino acids. The germline V gene encodes CDR1 MNHNS and CDR2 SASEGT. The V segment lost 8 bases and the J segment 5 bases; nucleotides outside the gene matches: 6. The DNA of the CDR3 is TGTGCCAGCGAATCCGACAGGGGAGATACGCAGTATTTT. This codes for CASESDRGDTQYF.

Written as DNA, the CDR3 is TGTGCCTGGAGTGTACTAAGCCAGGGGACCGGGGAGCTGTTTTTT. Its translation: CAWSVLSQGTGELFF. This rearrangement joins TRBV30 to TRBJ2-2; D might be TRBD1 (6 bases). The CDR3 runs to 15 residues. Looked up from germline, CDR1 is GTSNPN and CDR2 is SVGIG (reference sequence). V was clipped by 0 bases and J by 5 bases, with 13 bases between them.

This chain joins TRBV27 and TRBJ2-5; 7 bases agree with TRBD1. Germline V gene data show CDR1 as MNHEY and CDR2 as SMNVEV (reference sequence). V shed 0 bases and J 5 bases; nucleotides not matched to a gene: 9. The CDR3 contains 16 residues. The CDR3 here is CASSLSPGQRRETQYF. Here the CDR3 DNA reads TGTGCCAGCAGTTTATCCCCGGGACAGAGACGGGAGACCCAGTACTTC.

This rearrangement joins TRBV10-2 to TRBJ1-5, with no clear D. Trimming shortened V by 2 bases and J by 0 bases, and 14 bases separated the two germline ends. Germline V lookup: CDR1 WSHSY, CDR2 SAAADI. The CDR3 totals 17 residues. The DNA for the CDR3 is TGCGCCAGCAGTGAGATAGGGAGGGTGGATAGCAATCAGCCCCAGCATTTT. This gives the protein CASSEIGRVDSNQPQHF.

The chain employs TRBV19 and TRBJ2-3; D is perhaps TRBD2 (5 bases). Germline V gene data show CDR1 as LNHDA and CDR2 as SQIVND (reference sequence). The V end lost 4 bases, the J end lost 0 bases, and 14 bases lay between the germline ends. This CDR3 contains 16 residues. CDR3 sequence: CASSTREGISTDTQYF. The DNA of the CDR3 is TGTGCCAGTAGTACCCGGGAAGGGATTAGCACAGATACGCAGTATTTT.

This chain uses TRBV7-8 with TRBJ1-5; D may be TRBD1 (6 bases). Germline CDR1 is SGHVS and CDR2 is FQNEAQ. Trimming took off 1 base at V and 9 bases at J, with 25 bases between the two ends. This CDR3 contains 18 residues. The CDR3 DNA reads as TGTGCCAGCAGCTTAGGCCTGGGGGGGCCCTCCTCGAGTTGGCCCCAGCATTTT. Its translation is CASSLGLGGPSSSWPQHF.

The chain links TRBV6-1 to TRBJ2-7; D might be TRBD1 (6 bases). The CDR3 spans 14 residues. The germline gives CDR1 MNHNS, CDR2 SASEGT. The germline V and J ends were trimmed by 5 bases and 6 bases, with 17 bases remaining between them. Here the CDR3 DNA reads TGTGCCAGCAGTCATCGGACAGTCACTTCCGAGCAGTACTTC. Protein product: CASSHRTVTSEQYF.

This clone was recorded a few times. This same CDR3 is encoded by further DNA sequences in the sample. The rearrangement links TRBV6-1 to TRBJ1-4, with D perhaps TRBD1 (5 bases). Trimming cost V 2 bases and J 3 bases, with 10 bases left between them. Germline assignment: CDR1 MNHNS and CDR2 SASEGT. The CDR3 has 15 residues. CDR3 bases: TGTGCCAGCAGTGAATTAGGGGCGGCTAATGAAAAACTGTTTTTT. The encoded protein is CASSELGAANEKLFF.

This sequence joins TRBV5-1 and TRBJ1-2; 7 bases agree with TRBD1. Losses at the gene ends were 7 bases for V and 4 bases for J; bases not matched to a gene: 7. Germline CDR1 is SGHRS and CDR2 is YFSETQ. The CDR3 is 13 amino acids. The CDR3 DNA sequence: TGCGCCAGCTCTGACAGGGCGGGCTATGGCTACACCTTC. Translated: CASSDRAGYGYTF. The variable domain in full, completed from reference TRBV5-1 and TRBJ1-2, reads KAGVTQTPRYLIKTRGQQVTLSCSPISGHRSVSWYQQTPGQGLQFLFEYFSETQRNKGNFPGRFSGRQFSNSRSEMNVSTLELGDSALYLCASSDRAGYGYTFGSGTRLTVV.

The V gene is TRBV11-2, the J gene TRBJ2-7; the D gene is possibly TRBD1 (5 bases). The CDR3 covers 15 residues. The germline gives CDR1 SGHAT, CDR2 FQNNGV. The V end lost 4 bases, the J end lost 2 bases, and 15 bases lay between the germline ends. DNA of the CDR3: TGTGCCAGCAGCTACAAACGTGGGGCAACCTACGAGCAGTACTTC. Translation gives CASSYKRGATYEQYF. Using reference TRBV11-2 and TRBJ2-7 for the parts outside the CDR3, the full variable domain is EAGVAQSPRYKIIEKRQSVAFWCNPISGHATLYWYQQILGQGPKLLIQFQNNGVVDDSQLPKDRFSAERLKGVDSTLKIQPAKLEDSAVYLCASSYKRGATYEQYFGPGTRLTVT.

The rearrangement joins TRBV27 to TRBJ2-1; a possible D gene is TRBD2 (5 bases). The CDR3 sequence is 13 residues long. The ends were cut back, 8 bases at V and 6 bases at J, with 14 bases in the middle. Germline CDR1 reads MNHEY; CDR2 reads SMNVEV (reference sequence). This chain's CDR3 is CASRKGLGNEQFF. The CDR3 nucleotides are TGTGCCAGCCGTAAAGGACTCGGCAATGAGCAGTTCTTC.

The DNA for the CDR3 is TGTGCCAGCAGCTTGGCCCCAGGGGACTATGGCTACACCTTC. As protein: CASSLAPGDYGYTF. The chain recombines TRBV5-4 with TRBJ1-2; possible D gene TRBD1, 6 bases. Deletions cut 0 bases from V and 3 bases from J, with 9 bases between. Germline CDR1 and CDR2: SGHNT and YYREEE (reference sequence). The CDR3 extends over 14 amino acids.

This clone showed up just once. V gene TRBV30 combines with J gene TRBJ2-1; 7 bases map to TRBD1. After removal of 2 bases from V and 6 bases from J, the junction contained 7 bases not matched to a gene. This CDR3 spans 14 amino acids. The germline V gene has CDR1 GTSNPN and CDR2 SVGIG (reference sequence). The CDR3 bases are TGTGCCTGGAGTAAAGGGGGCGCGGGCAATGAGCAGTTCTTC. Protein product: CAWSKGGAGNEQFF.

This clone was seen only a few times. The V and J genes are TRBV7-2 and TRBJ1-1, with D possibly TRBD1 on 6 matching bases. The V gene lost 5 bases and the J gene lost 5 bases, with 9 bases spanning the gap. The CDR3 totals 12 residues. Germline V gives CDR1 SGHTA, CDR2 FQGNSA. CDR3 sequence reads: CASSLTGTEAFF. The CDR3 region has the DNA TGTGCCAGCAGCCTTACAGGGACTGAAGCTTTCTTT.